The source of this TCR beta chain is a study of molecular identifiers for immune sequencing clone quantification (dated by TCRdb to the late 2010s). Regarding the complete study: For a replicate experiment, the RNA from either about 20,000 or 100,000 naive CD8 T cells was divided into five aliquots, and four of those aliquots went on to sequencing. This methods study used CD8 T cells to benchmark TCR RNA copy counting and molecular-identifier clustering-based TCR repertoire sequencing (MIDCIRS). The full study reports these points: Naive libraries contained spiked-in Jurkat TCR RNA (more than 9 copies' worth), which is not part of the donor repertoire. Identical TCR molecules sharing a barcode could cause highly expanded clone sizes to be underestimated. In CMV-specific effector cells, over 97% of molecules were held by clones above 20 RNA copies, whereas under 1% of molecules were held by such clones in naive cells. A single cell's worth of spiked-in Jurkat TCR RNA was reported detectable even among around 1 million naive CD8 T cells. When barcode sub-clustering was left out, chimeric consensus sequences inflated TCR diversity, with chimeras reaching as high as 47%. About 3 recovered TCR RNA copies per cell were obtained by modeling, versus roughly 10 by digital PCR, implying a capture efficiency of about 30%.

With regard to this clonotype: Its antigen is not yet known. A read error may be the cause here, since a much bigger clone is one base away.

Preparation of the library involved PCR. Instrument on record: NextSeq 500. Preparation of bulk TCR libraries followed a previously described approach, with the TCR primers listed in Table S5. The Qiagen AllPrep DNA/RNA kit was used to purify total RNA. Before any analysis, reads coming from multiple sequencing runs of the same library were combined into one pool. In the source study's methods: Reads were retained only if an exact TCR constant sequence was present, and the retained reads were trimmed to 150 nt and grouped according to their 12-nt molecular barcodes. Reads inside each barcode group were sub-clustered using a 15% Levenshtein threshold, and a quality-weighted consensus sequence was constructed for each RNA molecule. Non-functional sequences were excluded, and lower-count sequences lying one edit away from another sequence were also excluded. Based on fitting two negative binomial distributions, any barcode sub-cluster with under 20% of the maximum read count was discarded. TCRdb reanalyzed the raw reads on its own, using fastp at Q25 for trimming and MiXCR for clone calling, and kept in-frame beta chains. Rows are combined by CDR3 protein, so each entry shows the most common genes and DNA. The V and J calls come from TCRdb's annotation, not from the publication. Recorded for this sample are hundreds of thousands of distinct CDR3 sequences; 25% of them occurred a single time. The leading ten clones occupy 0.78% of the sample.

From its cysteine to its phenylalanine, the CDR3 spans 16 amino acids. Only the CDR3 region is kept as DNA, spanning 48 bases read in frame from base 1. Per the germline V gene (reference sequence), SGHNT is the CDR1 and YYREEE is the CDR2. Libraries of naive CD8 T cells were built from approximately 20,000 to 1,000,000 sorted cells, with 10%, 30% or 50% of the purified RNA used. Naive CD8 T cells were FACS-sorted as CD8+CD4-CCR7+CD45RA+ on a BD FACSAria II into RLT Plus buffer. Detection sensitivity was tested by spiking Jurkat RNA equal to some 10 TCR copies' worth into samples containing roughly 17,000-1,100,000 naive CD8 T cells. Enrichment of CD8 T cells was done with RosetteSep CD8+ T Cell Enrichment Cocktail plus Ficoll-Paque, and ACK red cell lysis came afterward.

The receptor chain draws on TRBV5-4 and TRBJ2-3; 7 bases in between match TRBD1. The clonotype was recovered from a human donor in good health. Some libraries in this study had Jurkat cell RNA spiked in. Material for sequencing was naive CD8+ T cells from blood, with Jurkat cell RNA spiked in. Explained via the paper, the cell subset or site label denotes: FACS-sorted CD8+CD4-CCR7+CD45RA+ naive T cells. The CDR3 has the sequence CASSFDRDVRTDMQYF. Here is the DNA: TGTGCCAGCAGCTTCGACAGGGATGTTAGGACAGATATGCAGTATTTT.